The 11 T cell receptor beta chains below all came from one sample that was sequenced in a study of shared clonotypes between healthy human individuals. Assay used: immunoSEQ multiplex PCR; TCRdb lists only in-frame clones, some missing. The table lists some 900,000 clones, more than 75% of them singletons. Material for sequencing was memory CD4+ T cells sorted from blood. As to subset: CD45RA-negative fraction. These receptors came from a man aged 18 to 35 in good health.

V gene TRBV6-1 combines with J gene TRBJ2-5, with 7 bases fitting TRBD2. Losses at the gene ends were 6 bases for V and 2 bases for J; bases not matched to a gene: 9. The CDR3 sequence is 15 residues long. Per the germline V gene, CDR1 is MNHNS and CDR2 is SASEGT. As DNA, the CDR3 is TGTGCCAGCAGCAATACGGGACTACCGCAAGAGACCCAGTACTTC. Translation gives CASSNTGLPQETQYF.

The chain combines TRBV6-1 with TRBJ1-4; maybe TRBD1 (5 bases). CDR1 is MNHNS, CDR2 SASEGT, per germline. The CDR3 consists of 15 residues. The germline V and J ends were trimmed by 2 bases and 8 bases, with 15 bases remaining between them. The CDR3: CASSEFRQGVEKLFF. CDR3 in DNA: TGTGCCAGCAGTGAATTTCGGCAGGGAGTCGAAAAACTGTTTTTT.

In DNA form, the CDR3 reads TGTGCCAGCAGCCGGGGAGGAATGAACACTGAAGCTTTCTTT. Its translation is CASSRGGMNTEAFF. The V gene is TRBV7-2, the J gene TRBJ1-1; D is ambiguous. The CDR3 has 14 residues. V was trimmed by 5 bases and J by 0 bases, leaving 10 bases between them. Germline-derived CDR1 and CDR2 are SGHTA and FQGNSA.

The J gene is TRBJ1-1, the V gene TRBV19; TRBD1 matches at 8 bases. Germline V gene lookup returns CDR1 LNHDA and CDR2 SQIVND (reference sequence). Trimming at V came to 10 bases and at J to 5 bases, leaving 21 bases not matched to a gene. There are 17 residues in the CDR3. The CDR3 sequence: CATLPGLRTGRVTEAFF. In nucleotides, the CDR3 is TGTGCCACTCTCCCGGGCCTCCGGACAGGGCGAGTGACTGAAGCTTTCTTT.

This clone was counted once. The chain combines TRBV5-1 with TRBJ2-3; 7 nucleotides match TRBD1. The V gene's germline CDR1 is SGHRS and CDR2 YFSETQ. V shed 2 bases and J 2 bases; nucleotides not matched to a gene: 2. The CDR3 length is 14 residues. Here the CDR3 reads CASSFGQATDTQYF. The DNA of the CDR3 is TGCGCCAGCAGCTTTGGACAGGCCACAGATACGCAGTATTTT.

The chain couples TRBV7-8 to TRBJ2-6; D not resolved. This CDR3 has 16 amino acids. V was trimmed by 5 bases and J by 1 base, leaving 12 bases between them. Germline CDR1 is SGHVS and CDR2 is FQNEAQ. As DNA, the CDR3 is TGTGCCAGCAGCCTCCTACATAGGTCTGGGGCCAACGTCCTGACTTTC. Its translation: CASSLLHRSGANVLTF.

The count of this clone is one. V is TRBV5-5 and J is TRBJ2-7, with D unresolved. The germline CDR1 and CDR2 sequences are SGHKS and YYEKEE (reference sequence). The V end was cut by 0 bases, the J end by 2 bases, with 9 bases between. The CDR3 covers 14 residues. The DNA of the CDR3 is TGTGCCAGCAGCTTGGGAGAGATCCCCTACGAGCAGTACTTC. Its translation is CASSLGEIPYEQYF.

This chain links TRBV29-1 with TRBJ1-2; TRBD1 is a possible D gene (5 bases). V lost 4 bases to trimming and J lost 8 bases, with 8 bases between them. This CDR3 is built from 10 residues. CDR1 and CDR2 from the germline V gene are SQVTM and ANQGSEA. Written as DNA, the CDR3 is TGCAGCGTTGCCGGGGCCGGCTACACCTTC. Translated, it gives CSVAGAGYTF.

The chain recombines TRBV4-3 with TRBJ1-4; no reliable D call. Trimming left V 3 bases short and J 9 bases short, with 20 bases between. Germline V gene data show CDR1 as LGHNA and CDR2 as YSLEER. The CDR3 is 16 residues long. CDR3 DNA: TGCGCCAGCAGCCAGGATATGTTTTTGGAAGGGAAAAAACTGTTTTTT. Its translation: CASSQDMFLEGKKLFF.

The rearrangement links TRBV4-1 to TRBJ2-2, with 10 bases that match TRBD1. The CDR3 covers 16 residues. With V trimmed by 1 base and J by 7 bases, 6 bases remained unmatched. Germline CDR1 reads MGHRA; CDR2 reads YSYEKL. The CDR3 is CASSQAGQGTYGELFF. CDR3 DNA: TGCGCCAGCAGCCAAGCGGGACAGGGGACTTACGGGGAGCTGTTTTTT.

The chain links TRBV5-1 to TRBJ2-3; either TRBD1 or TRBD2 may fit D (5 bases each). Trimming removed 2 bases at V and 1 base at J, with 17 bases between. The germline gives CDR1 SGHRS, CDR2 YFSETQ. The length of the CDR3 is 17 residues. The CDR3 protein is CASSLSRGALGTDTQYF. The CDR3 DNA is TGCGCCAGCAGCTTATCCCGAGGGGCCCTCGGCACAGATACGCAGTATTTT.